This T cell receptor beta chain originates from a study of blood T cell repertoires in COVID-19. Study summary: Some COVID-19 samples were acute and others convalescent; all came from the United States, Italy and Spain.

Clones were sequenced by immunoSEQ multiplex PCR, and TCRdb holds only the in-frame ones, with some missing. Of fewer than 400,000 clones in the sample, about nine tenths were seen once. V lost 5 bases to trimming and J lost 0 bases, with 4 bases between them. The germline gives CDR1 MNHEY, CDR2 SVGEGT. The CDR3 sequence is 12 residues long. The chain joins TRBV6-2 or TRBV6-3 to TRBJ1-1; no clear D. The origin of this receptor is a woman aged 25 to 39 who had recovered from COVID-19. Sequenced material: PBMCs or T cells enriched from blood (not recorded which). CDR3 loop: CASSPLNTEAFF. DNA for the CDR3: TGTGCCAGCAGTCCCTTGAACACTGAAGCTTTCTTT.